This section outlines one T cell receptor beta chain sequence together with its context. One junction end does not reproduce the germline sequence, and a read error may be involved. The germline CDR1 and CDR2 sequences are MDHEN and SYDVKM. CDR3 length: 17 residues. This record comes from a study of blood T cell repertoires in COVID-19. Study-wide background: The origin of the acute and convalescent COVID-19 samples was the United States, Italy and Spain. PBMCs, B-cell-depleted T cells, or T cells were the source of the cDNA or gDNA that made up the material.

Seattle patients were enrolled during active infection and followed longitudinally. In the authors' methods: Amplified reference gene primers provided the basis for estimating nucleated cell counts. TCRdb's copy holds only in-frame clones and misses some; the assay was immunoSEQ multiplex PCR. V and J calls and clone size are given by that table; D and trimming were obtained from the DNA. The sample lists 300,000 or so clones, 85% to 90% occurring once. Sequencing was done on a sample of peripheral blood. The sequence was collected from a woman aged 25 to 39 with COVID-19, enrolled during active disease. The genes are TRBV28 and TRBJ1-1; tentative D call: TRBD1 (5 bases). As DNA, the CDR3 is TGTGCCAGCAGTTTCTACCAGGGTGGGAACCTTAATAGACCGAACCCGTTT. Translating gives CASSFYQGGNLNRPNPF.